Each of the 16 T cell receptor beta chains below was sequenced from the same sample in a study of shared clonotypes between healthy human individuals (dated by TCRdb to 2020 to 2022). Library preparation used the immunoSEQ multiplex PCR assay. Not all clones reach the TCRdb copy of this immuneACCESS table, which keeps in-frame sequences only. Checked studies attribute under half of the gap to unresolved V genes and leave the rest unexplained. The sample yields approximately 500,000 clones; less than 96% were counted once. The ten largest make up less than 0.06% of the sample. Sequenced material: naive CD4+ T cells sorted from blood. Interpreted using the paper, the cell subset or site label stands for: CD45RA+ positively selected. All receptors come from a woman aged 25 to 45 in good health.

The chain is built from TRBV19 and TRBJ2-5; 8 nucleotides match TRBD1. There are 15 residues in the CDR3. Germline CDR1 and CDR2: LNHDA and SQIVND (reference sequence). V trimming: 3 bases; J trimming: 1 base; junction bases outside the gene matches: 4. Here the CDR3 reads CASSMGTGVQETQYF. The DNA for the CDR3 is TGTGCCAGTAGTATGGGGACAGGAGTCCAAGAGACCCAGTACTTC.

The V gene is TRBV28, the J gene TRBJ1-1; no clear D gene. The germline V gene has CDR1 MDHEN and CDR2 SYDVKM. V dropped 3 bases and J dropped 1 base, with 15 bases sitting between them. This CDR3 has 16 amino acids. CDR3 sequence (DNA): TGTGCCAGCAGTTTCCTCCGGGAGGCTACGAACACTGAAGCTTTCTTT. Translation: CASSFLREATNTEAFF.

V is TRBV5-1 and J is TRBJ2-7, with D perhaps TRBD2 (6 bases). The CDR3 totals 15 residues. The germline CDR1 and CDR2 sequences are SGHRS and YFSETQ. The V end was cut by 4 bases, the J end by 0 bases, with 14 bases between. The CDR3 is CASSPQATSSYEQYF. In DNA, the CDR3 is TGCGCCAGCAGCCCCCAGGCGACTAGCTCCTACGAGCAGTACTTC.

This rearrangement joins TRBV5-1 to TRBJ1-2; D uncertain. V dropped 0 bases and J dropped 5 bases, with 11 bases sitting between them. The CDR3 consists of 14 residues. The germline V gene encodes CDR1 SGHRS and CDR2 YFSETQ. The CDR3 region is CASSLESEFYGYTF. The CDR3 DNA is TGCGCCAGCAGCTTGGAGTCGGAGTTTTATGGCTACACCTTC.

This rearrangement joins TRBV6-1 to TRBJ2-7; 8 nucleotides agree with TRBD1. The germline gives CDR1 MNHNS, CDR2 SASEGT. The CDR3 runs 15 residues. With 4 bases clipped from V and 3 bases from J, the junction kept 8 bases outside the gene matches. Here the CDR3 reads CASSAQGAAGYEQYF. For the CDR3, the DNA is TGTGCCAGCAGTGCGCAGGGGGCGGCGGGCTACGAGCAGTACTTC.

The CDR3 DNA follows: TGTGCCAGCAGGCCCACAGGGGAAAGGCTCTACGAGCAGTACTTC. Amino acid sequence: CASRPTGERLYEQYF. This rearrangement joins TRBV2 to TRBJ2-7, with 7 positions matching TRBD1. Germline CDR1 and CDR2: SNHLY and FYNNEI. The CDR3 is 15 amino acids. With 6 bases clipped from V and 3 bases from J, the junction kept 11 bases outside the gene matches.

In the case of this clone: Different DNA sequences within this sample yield the same CDR3. The gene calls are TRBV5-1 and TRBJ2-3; 11 nucleotides agree with TRBD2. Germline lookup yields CDR1 SGHRS and CDR2 YFSETQ. V lost 0 bases and J lost 1; bases outside the gene matches: 1. CDR3 length: 16 amino acids. CDR3 nucleotide sequence: TGCGCCAGCAGCTTGGTTAGCGGGAGGGGCACAGATACGCAGTATTTT. This translates into CASSLVSGRGTDTQYF.

For this clone: The sample carries other DNA sequences with the same CDR3. The V and J genes are TRBV28 and TRBJ2-5; no firm D call. Germline V gene lookup returns CDR1 MDHEN and CDR2 SYDVKM. CDR3 size: 12 residues. Deletions cut 1 base from V and 2 bases from J, with 2 bases between. The CDR3 loop reads CASSLSQETQYF. CDR3 DNA sequence: TGTGCCAGCAGTTTATCGCAAGAGACCCAGTACTTC.

The chain has TRBV28 and TRBJ1-1; D call uncertain. The CDR3 loop spans 13 amino acids. Germline CDR1 MDHEN, CDR2 SYDVKM. V lost 3 bases and J lost 0, with 5 bases in between. CDR3 in amino acids: CASSFQLNTEAFF. In DNA, the CDR3 is TGTGCCAGCAGTTTCCAGCTGAACACTGAAGCTTTCTTT.

The chain uses TRBV5-4 and TRBJ2-1; D uncertain. This CDR3 region has 15 residues. The V and J ends lost 5 bases and 4 bases respectively, with 16 bases between them. Germline V gives CDR1 SGHNT, CDR2 YYREEE (reference sequence). DNA of the CDR3: TGTGCCAGCAGTGTGCAGGTCCTGATATACAATGAGCAGTTCTTC. Translating it yields CASSVQVLIYNEQFF. The full variable domain, with the rest looked up from reference TRBV5-4 and TRBJ2-1, is ETGVTQSPTHLIKTRGQQVTLRCSSQSGHNTVSWYQQALGQGPQFIFQYYREEENGRGNFPPRFSGLQFPNYSSELNVNALELDDSALYLCASSVQVLIYNEQFFGPGTRLTVL.

The V call is TRBV29-1, the J call TRBJ2-1; the D gene is possibly TRBD1 (5 bases). The CDR3 has 12 amino acids. V was trimmed by 6 bases and J by 4 bases, leaving 10 bases between them. Germline V lookup: CDR1 SQVTM, CDR2 ANQGSEA. CDR3 DNA: TGCAGCGTCCACAGACAGTACAATGAGCAGTTCTTC. Its protein product is CSVHRQYNEQFF.

The gene calls are TRBV14 and TRBJ2-2; 11 nucleotides match TRBD1. CDR3 size: 15 residues. V trimming: 5 bases; J trimming: 4 bases; junction bases outside the gene matches: 3. CDR1 and CDR2 (germline): SGHDN, FVKESK. CDR3 DNA: TGTGCCAGCAGCGTGGGGACAGGGGGCACCGGGGAGCTGTTTTTT. This sequence encodes CASSVGTGGTGELFF.

The J gene is TRBJ1-6, the V gene TRBV5-4, with D hard to call. The V end lost 4 bases, the J end lost 3 bases, and 11 bases lay between the germline ends. CDR3 length: 15 residues. In germline, CDR1 is SGHNT, CDR2 YYREEE (reference sequence). The CDR3 sequence is CASSGGPNYNSPLHF. The CDR3, as DNA: TGTGCCAGCAGCGGAGGACCGAACTATAATTCACCCCTCCACTTT.

The chain couples TRBV7-2 to TRBJ1-2, with a possible D match to TRBD1 (5 bases). V lost 1 base and J lost 6, with 12 bases in between. Germline CDR1 is SGHTA and CDR2 is FQGNSA. The CDR3 loop spans 14 amino acids. For the CDR3, the DNA is TGTGCCAGCAGCTTAGGGGGACGTTCCCATGGCTACACCTTC. Its protein product is CASSLGGRSHGYTF.

V and J are TRBV19 and TRBJ2-1; TRBD2 agrees at 16 bases. The CDR3 loop spans 16 amino acids. V was pared by 5 bases and J by 16 bases, with 14 bases of the junction left unmatched. The germline gives CDR1 LNHDA, CDR2 SQIVND (reference sequence). The CDR3 sequence: CASSAGTSGRAWFRFF. CDR3 coding DNA: TGTGCCAGTAGTGCTGGGACTAGCGGGAGGGCCTGGTTCAGATTCTTC. Looking up the rest from reference TRBV19 and TRBJ2-1 gives the full variable domain: DGGITQSPKYLFRKEGQNVTLSCEQNLNHDAMYWYRQDPGQGLRLIYYSQIVNDFQKGDIAEGYSVSREKKESFPLTVTSAQKNPTAFYLCASSAGTSGRAWFRFFGPGTRLTVL.

This chain links TRBV28 with TRBJ2-5; D possibly matches TRBD1 or TRBD2 (5 bases each). The last part of the DNA fits TRBJ2-7 better; the J call may be wrong. The CDR3 is 12 residues long. From germline, CDR1 is MDHEN and CDR2 SYDVKM. In nucleotides, the CDR3 is TGTGCCAGCGGACCTTGGGGGTACGAGCAGTACTTC. Translating it yields CASGPWGYEQYF.